These T cell receptor beta chains were read from a single sample in a study of blood T cells in healthy people across ages. Each CDR3 protein gets one entry after TCRdb re-called the 5' RACE reads with MiXCR. The data show 600,000 to 1,000,000 distinct CDR3 sequences, around a quarter seen once. These data were likewise used in another study, on T cells of mothers and their children.

Sequences were obtained from blood. The receptors were gathered from a boy aged 5-17 years in good health. CDR3s include the opening cysteine and the closing phenylalanine or tryptophan. A D gene is named only where the DNA matches it firmly. Clone size is not always given. Where it is, it says once, few, many or a class for expanded clones.

v_gene: TRBV7-9
abundance: few
j_gene: TRBJ2-5
d_gene: TRBD2
CDR3aa: CASSYGLAGQETQYF
CDR3nt: TGTGCCAGCAGCTACGGACTAGCGGGACAAGAGACCCAGTACTTC

v_gene: TRBV28
abundance: .
j_gene: TRBJ2-3
d_gene: .
CDR3aa: CASSPSDDTQYF
CDR3nt: TGTGCCAGCAGTCCCAGCGATGATACGCAGTATTTT

v_gene: TRBV28
abundance: .
j_gene: TRBJ2-4
d_gene: .
CDR3aa: CASSRLHLTGRDFRGKNIQYF
CDR3nt: .

v_gene: TRBV29-1
abundance: few
j_gene: TRBJ2-5
d_gene: .
CDR3aa: CSVHLGVETQYF
CDR3nt: TGCAGCGTTCACCTGGGCGTAGAGACCCAGTACTTC

v_gene: TRBV7-9
abundance: .
j_gene: TRBJ1-1
d_gene: .
CDR3aa: CASSPPLGVDTEAFF
CDR3nt: TGTGCCAGCAGCCCCCCGCTTGGCGTGGACACTGAAGCTTTCTTT

v_gene: TRBV6-5
abundance: .
j_gene: TRBJ2-1
d_gene: .
CDR3aa: CASSLDPATRDEQFF
CDR3nt: TGTGCCAGCAGTTTGGACCCGGCTACTCGTGATGAGCAGTTCTTC

v_gene: TRBV7-2
abundance: few
j_gene: TRBJ2-7
d_gene: .
CDR3aa: CASSLRGSHEQYF
CDR3nt: TGCGCCAGCAGCTTGAGAGGTTCGCACGAGCAGTACTTC

v_gene: TRBV29-1
abundance: .
j_gene: TRBJ2-3
d_gene: .
CDR3aa: CSSTSDTQYF
CDR3nt: TGCAGCTCCACCTCAGATACGCAGTATTTT

v_gene: TRBV27
abundance: .
j_gene: TRBJ2-3
d_gene: TRBD2
CDR3aa: CASSRSYASGSTDTQYF
CDR3nt: TGTGCCAGCAGTCGATCCTATGCTAGCGGGAGTACAGATACGCAGTATTTT

v_gene: TRBV10-3
abundance: few
j_gene: TRBJ2-5
d_gene: TRBD2
CDR3aa: CAISGGAGGPRGF
CDR3nt: TGTGCCATCAGCGGCGGAGCGGGGGGACCCCGTGGCTTC

v_gene: TRBV28
abundance: few
j_gene: TRBJ2-7
d_gene: .
CDR3aa: CASSPSGRAGLNYEQYF
CDR3nt: TGTGCCAGCAGTCCATCCGGACGAGCAGGGTTGAACTACGAGCAGTACTTC

v_gene: TRBV5-1
abundance: few
j_gene: TRBJ2-2
d_gene: TRBD1
CDR3aa: CASSLGTGGYTGELFF
CDR3nt: TGCGCCAGCAGCCTCGGGACAGGGGGCTACACCGGGGAGCTGTTTTTT

v_gene: TRBV4-3
abundance: few
j_gene: TRBJ2-5
d_gene: TRBD2
CDR3aa: CASSPQLAGYQETQYF
CDR3nt: TGCGCCAGCAGCCCACAACTAGCGGGGTACCAAGAGACCCAGTACTTC

v_gene: TRBV28
abundance: .
j_gene: TRBJ2-5
d_gene: TRBD2
CDR3aa: CASSLASGNQETQYF
CDR3nt: TGTGCCAGCAGTCTCGCTAGCGGGAACCAAGAGACCCAGTACTTC

v_gene: TRBV12-3/TRBV12-4
abundance: few
j_gene: TRBJ1-6
d_gene: .
CDR3aa: CASSPDYNSPLHF
CDR3nt: TGTGCCAGCAGTCCGGATTATAATTCACCCCTCCACTTT